The rows below give T cell receptor beta chains drawn from one sample of a study of beta chain features in type 1 diabetes. The assay was immunoSEQ multiplex PCR, and TCRdb's table has in-frame clones only and misses some. The table has 150,000 to 170,000 clones, about a tenth seen once. Material: central memory CD4+ T cells from blood. These receptors all come from a man younger than 45 with type 1 diabetes. CDR3s include the opening cysteine and the closing phenylalanine or tryptophan. The D gene is left open where the match is weak. Expanded clones are given a class, and other clones once, few, many or no size at all.

D gene | J gene | clone size | V gene | CDR3 protein | CDR3 DNA
NA | TRBJ1-1 | NA | TRBV18 | CASSPAAANTEAFF | TGTGCCAGCTCACCTGCAGCGGCGAACACTGAAGCTTTCTTT
TRBD1 | TRBJ2-2 | few | TRBV11-2 | CASSLQGAAGELFF | TGTGCCAGCAGCCTACAGGGGGCCGCCGGGGAGCTGTTTTTT
NA | TRBJ2-5 | NA | TRBV29-1 | CSVVGPGETQYF | TGCAGCGTTGTTGGTCCCGGGGAGACCCAGTACTTC
NA | TRBJ2-5 | NA | TRBV5-1 | CASSGAQQETQYF | TGCGCCAGCAGCGGGGCTCAGCAAGAGACCCAGTACTTC
NA | TRBJ2-7 | few | TRBV6-1 | CASSLDHEQYF | TGTGCCAGCTCCCTAGACCACGAGCAGTACTTC
NA | TRBJ2-3 | few | TRBV5-1 | CASSQRDSRSGTQYF | TGCGCCAGCAGCCAGAGGGACTCCCGTTCGGGAACGCAGTATTTT
TRBD1 | TRBJ2-3 | few | TRBV6-6 | CASSYGQGGADTQYF | TGTGCCAGCAGTTATGGACAGGGCGGCGCAGATACGCAGTATTTT
TRBD1 | TRBJ2-4 | NA | TRBV11-2 | CASSPGSGGKNIQYF | TGTGCCAGCAGCCCGGGGTCAGGGGGCAAAAACATTCAGTACTTC
TRBD2 | TRBJ2-3 | NA | TRBV7-9 | CASTSGLAGAGDTQYF | TGTGCCAGCACCAGTGGACTAGCGGGGGCGGGAGATACGCAGTATTTT
TRBD2 | TRBJ2-7 | few | TRBV10-3 | CAIGGLAGDEQYF | TGTGCCATCGGTGGACTAGCGGGAGACGAGCAGTACTTC
NA | TRBJ2-2 | NA | TRBV18 | CASSESEGAGELFF | TGTGCCAGCTCCGAATCGGAAGGAGCCGGGGAGCTGTTTTTT
TRBD1 | TRBJ1-1 | NA | TRBV7-9 | CASSIRQGAWYTEAFF | TGTGCCAGCAGCATCAGACAGGGAGCATGGTACACTGAAGCTTTCTTT
TRBD2 | TRBJ2-1 | NA | TRBV15 | CATSNLGTSDEQFF | TGTGCCACCAGCAATCTAGGGACTAGCGATGAGCAGTTCTTC